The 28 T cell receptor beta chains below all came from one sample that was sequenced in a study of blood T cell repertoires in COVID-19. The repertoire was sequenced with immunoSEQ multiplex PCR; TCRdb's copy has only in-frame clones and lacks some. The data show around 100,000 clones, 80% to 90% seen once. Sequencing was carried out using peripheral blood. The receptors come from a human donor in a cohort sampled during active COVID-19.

The CDR3 DNA reads as TGTGCCAGCAGTGACCCGGTAACTAGCGGGGGGCGGAGTGAGCAGTTCTTC. Protein: CASSDPVTSGGRSEQFF. V gene TRBV6-4 combines with J gene TRBJ2-1; TRBD2 matches at 12 bases. V lost 2 bases and J lost 9; bases outside the gene matches: 11. Germline CDR1 reads MRHNA; CDR2 reads SNTAGT. The CDR3 is 17 residues long.

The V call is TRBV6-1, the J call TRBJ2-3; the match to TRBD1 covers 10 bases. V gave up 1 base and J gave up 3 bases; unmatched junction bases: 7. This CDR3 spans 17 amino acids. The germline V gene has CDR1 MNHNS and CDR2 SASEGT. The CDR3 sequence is CASSEGRQGAWTDTQYF. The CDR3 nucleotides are TGTGCCAGCAGTGAAGGTCGACAGGGGGCTTGGACAGATACGCAGTATTTT.

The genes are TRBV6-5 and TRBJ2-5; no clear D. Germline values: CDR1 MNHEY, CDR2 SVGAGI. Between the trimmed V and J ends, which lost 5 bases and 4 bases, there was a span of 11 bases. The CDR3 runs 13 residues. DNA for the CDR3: TGTGCCAGCAGTCGAACCCCGGGAGAGACCCAGTACTTC. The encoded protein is CASSRTPGETQYF.

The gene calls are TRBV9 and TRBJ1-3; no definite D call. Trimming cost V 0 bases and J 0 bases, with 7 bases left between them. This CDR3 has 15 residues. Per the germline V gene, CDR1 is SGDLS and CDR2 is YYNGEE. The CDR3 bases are TGTGCCAGCAGCGTAGGGGAGTACTCTGGAAACACCATATATTTT. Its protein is CASSVGEYSGNTIYF.

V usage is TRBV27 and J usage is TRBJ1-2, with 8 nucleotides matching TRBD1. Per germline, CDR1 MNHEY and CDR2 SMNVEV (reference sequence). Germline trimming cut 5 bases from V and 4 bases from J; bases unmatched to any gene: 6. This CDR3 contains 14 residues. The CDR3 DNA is TGTGCCAGCAGTCCTCGGACAGGGCCCTATGGCTACACCTTC. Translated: CASSPRTGPYGYTF.

The CDR3 spells CASSYVSGKQFF. In DNA, the CDR3 is TGTGCCAGCAGTTATGTTTCGGGAAAGCAGTTCTTC. The gene calls are TRBV6-5 and TRBJ2-1, with D perhaps matching TRBD2 (5 bases). CDR1 and CDR2 (germline): MNHEY, SVGAGI. The CDR3 totals 12 residues. V lost 3 bases to trimming and J lost 11 bases, with 11 bases between them.

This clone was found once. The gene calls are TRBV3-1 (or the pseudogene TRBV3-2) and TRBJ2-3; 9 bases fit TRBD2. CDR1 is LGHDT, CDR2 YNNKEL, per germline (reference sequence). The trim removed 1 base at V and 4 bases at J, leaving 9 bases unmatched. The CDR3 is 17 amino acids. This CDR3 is CASSQARLAAGPDTQYF. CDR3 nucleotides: TGTGCCAGCAGCCAAGCCCGACTAGCGGCGGGCCCAGATACGCAGTATTTT.

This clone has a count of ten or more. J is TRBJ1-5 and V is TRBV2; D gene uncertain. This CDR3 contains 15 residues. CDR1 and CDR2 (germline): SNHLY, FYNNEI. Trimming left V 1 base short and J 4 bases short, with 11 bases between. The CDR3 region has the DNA TGTGCCAGCAGTGAAGTTGGAGGGTTGAATCAGCCCCAGCATTTT. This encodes CASSEVGGLNQPQHF.

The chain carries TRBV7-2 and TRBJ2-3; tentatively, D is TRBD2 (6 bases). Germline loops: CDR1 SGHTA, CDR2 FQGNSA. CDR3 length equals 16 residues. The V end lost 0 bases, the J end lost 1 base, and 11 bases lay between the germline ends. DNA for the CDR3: TGTGCCAGCAGCTTAGCGCGGTGGGAGGGCACAGATACGCAGTATTTT. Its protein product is CASSLARWEGTDTQYF.

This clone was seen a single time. CDR3 sequence reads: CASSTSGVRTGELFF. The CDR3 nucleotides are TGTGCCAGTAGTACCTCAGGGGTGAGGACCGGGGAGCTGTTTTTT. This chain joins TRBV19 and TRBJ2-2, with D maybe TRBD1 (6 bases). CDR1 and CDR2 from the germline V gene are LNHDA and SQIVND (reference sequence). CDR3 size: 15 residues. V lost 4 bases and J 5 bases, leaving 14 bases between the germline ends.

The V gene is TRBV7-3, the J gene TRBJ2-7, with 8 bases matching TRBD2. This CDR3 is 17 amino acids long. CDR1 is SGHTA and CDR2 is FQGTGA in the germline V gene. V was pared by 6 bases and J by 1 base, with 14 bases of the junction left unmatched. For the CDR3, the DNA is TGTGCCAGCAGGTCCGGGCGCCAAAGCGGGGGATCCTACGAGCAGTACTTC. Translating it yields CASRSGRQSGGSYEQYF.

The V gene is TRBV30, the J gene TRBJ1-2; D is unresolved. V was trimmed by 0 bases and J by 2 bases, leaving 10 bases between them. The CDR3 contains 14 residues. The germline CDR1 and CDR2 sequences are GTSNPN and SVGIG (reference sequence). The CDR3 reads CAWSVLNRNYGYTF. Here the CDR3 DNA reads TGTGCCTGGAGTGTACTCAACAGAAACTATGGCTACACCTTC.

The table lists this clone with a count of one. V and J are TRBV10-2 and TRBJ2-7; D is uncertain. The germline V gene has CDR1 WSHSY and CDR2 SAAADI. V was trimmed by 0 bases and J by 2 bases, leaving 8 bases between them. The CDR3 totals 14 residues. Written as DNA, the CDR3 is TGCGCCAGCAGTGAGTCGCGGCTAGCCTACGAGCAGTACTTC. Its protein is CASSESRLAYEQYF.

The CDR3 nucleotides are TGTGCCAGCTCACCACGAGGGGGTTACGAGCAGTACTTC. This encodes CASSPRGGYEQYF. J is TRBJ2-7 and V is TRBV18; D might be TRBD1 (6 bases). CDR3 length equals 13 residues. Germline CDR1 KGHSH, CDR2 LQKENI. V lost 1 base and J 4 bases, leaving 8 bases between the germline ends.

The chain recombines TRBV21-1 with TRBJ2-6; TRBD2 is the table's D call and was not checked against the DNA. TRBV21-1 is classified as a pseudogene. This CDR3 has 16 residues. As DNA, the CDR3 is TGTAAGAAGCCCAGTTTGAGGTCCTCTGGGGCCAACGTCCTGACTTTC. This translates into CKKPSLRSSGANVLTF.

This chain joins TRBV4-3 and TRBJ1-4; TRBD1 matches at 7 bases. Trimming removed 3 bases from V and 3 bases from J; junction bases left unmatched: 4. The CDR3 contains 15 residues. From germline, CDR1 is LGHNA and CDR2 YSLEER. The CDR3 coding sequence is TGCGCCAGCAGCCATGTACAGGGGTCTAATGAAAAACTGTTTTTT. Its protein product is CASSHVQGSNEKLFF.

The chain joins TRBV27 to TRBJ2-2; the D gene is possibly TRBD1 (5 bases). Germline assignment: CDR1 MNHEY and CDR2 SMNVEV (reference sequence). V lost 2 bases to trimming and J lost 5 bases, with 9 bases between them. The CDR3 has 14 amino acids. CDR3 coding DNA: TGTGCCAGCAGTTTAGGATCAGGGACCGGGGAGCTGTTTTTT. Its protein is CASSLGSGTGELFF.

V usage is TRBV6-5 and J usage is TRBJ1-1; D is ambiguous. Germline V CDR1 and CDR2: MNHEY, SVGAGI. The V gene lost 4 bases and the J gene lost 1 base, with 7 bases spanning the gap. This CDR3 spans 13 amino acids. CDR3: CASSSLRNTEAFF. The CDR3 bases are TGTGCCAGCAGTTCTCTTAGGAACACTGAAGCTTTCTTT.

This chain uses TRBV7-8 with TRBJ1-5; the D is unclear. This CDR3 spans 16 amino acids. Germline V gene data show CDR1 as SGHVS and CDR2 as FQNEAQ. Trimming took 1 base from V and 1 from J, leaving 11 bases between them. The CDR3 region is CASSLGDTSSNQPQHF. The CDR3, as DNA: TGTGCCAGCAGCTTAGGTGACACCTCCAGCAATCAGCCCCAGCATTTT.

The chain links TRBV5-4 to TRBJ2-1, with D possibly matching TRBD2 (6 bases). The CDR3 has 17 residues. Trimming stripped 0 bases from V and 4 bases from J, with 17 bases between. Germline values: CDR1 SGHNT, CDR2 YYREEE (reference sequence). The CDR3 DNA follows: TGTGCCAGCAGCTTGGCGTCGGCGGGAAGGTTGTACAATGAGCAGTTCTTC. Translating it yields CASSLASAGRLYNEQFF.

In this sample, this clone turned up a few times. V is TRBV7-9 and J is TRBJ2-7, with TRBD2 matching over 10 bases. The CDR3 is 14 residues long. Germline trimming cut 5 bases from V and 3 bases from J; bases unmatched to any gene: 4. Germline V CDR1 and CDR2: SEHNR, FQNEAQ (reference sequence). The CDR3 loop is CASSLGTSVYEQYF. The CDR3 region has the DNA TGTGCCAGCAGCCTCGGGACTAGCGTCTACGAGCAGTACTTC.

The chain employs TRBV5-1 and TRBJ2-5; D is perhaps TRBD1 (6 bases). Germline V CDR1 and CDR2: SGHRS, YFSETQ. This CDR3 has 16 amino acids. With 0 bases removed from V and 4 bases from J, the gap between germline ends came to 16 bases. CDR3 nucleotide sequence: TGCGCCAGCAGCTTGGCTTTTGGACAGTTGGGAGAGACCCAGTACTTC. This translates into CASSLAFGQLGETQYF.

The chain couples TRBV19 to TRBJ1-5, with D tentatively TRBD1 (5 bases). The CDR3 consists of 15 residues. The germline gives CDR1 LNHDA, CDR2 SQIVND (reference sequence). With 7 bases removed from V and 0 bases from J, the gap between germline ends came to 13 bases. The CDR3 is CASKTQADSNQPQHF. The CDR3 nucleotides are TGTGCCAGTAAGACACAGGCAGATAGCAATCAGCCCCAGCATTTT.

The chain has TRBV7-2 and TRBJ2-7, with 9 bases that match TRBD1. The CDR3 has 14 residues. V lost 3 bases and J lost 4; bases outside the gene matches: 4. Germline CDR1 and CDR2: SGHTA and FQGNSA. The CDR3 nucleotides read TGTGCCAGCAGCTTTGACAGGGGGTTATACGAGCAGTACTTC. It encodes CASSFDRGLYEQYF. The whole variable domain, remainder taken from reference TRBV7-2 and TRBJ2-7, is GAGVSQSPSNKVTEKGKDVELRCDPISGHTALYWYRQSLGQGLEFLIYFQGNSAPDKSGLPSDRFSAERTGGSVSTLTIQRTQQEDSAVYLCASSFDRGLYEQYFGPGTRLTVT.

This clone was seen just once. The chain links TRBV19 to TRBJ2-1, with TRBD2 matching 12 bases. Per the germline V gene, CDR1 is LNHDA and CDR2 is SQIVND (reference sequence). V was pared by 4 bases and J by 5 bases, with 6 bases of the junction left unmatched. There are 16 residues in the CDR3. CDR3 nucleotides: TGTGCCAGTAGTAAATATCGACTAGCGGGAGACAATGAGCAGTTCTTC. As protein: CASSKYRLAGDNEQFF.

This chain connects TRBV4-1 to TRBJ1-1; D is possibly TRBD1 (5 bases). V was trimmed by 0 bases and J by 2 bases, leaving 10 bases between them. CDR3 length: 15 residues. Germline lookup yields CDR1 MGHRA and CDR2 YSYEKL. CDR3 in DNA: TGCGCCAGCAGCCAAGACAGGGTACGAAACACTGAAGCTTTCTTT. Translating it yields CASSQDRVRNTEAFF.

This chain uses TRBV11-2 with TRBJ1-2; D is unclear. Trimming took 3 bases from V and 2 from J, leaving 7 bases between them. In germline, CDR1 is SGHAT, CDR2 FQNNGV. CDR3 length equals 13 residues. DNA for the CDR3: TGTGCCAGCAGCTTGCTTGGCAACTATGGCTACACCTTC. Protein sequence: CASSLLGNYGYTF.

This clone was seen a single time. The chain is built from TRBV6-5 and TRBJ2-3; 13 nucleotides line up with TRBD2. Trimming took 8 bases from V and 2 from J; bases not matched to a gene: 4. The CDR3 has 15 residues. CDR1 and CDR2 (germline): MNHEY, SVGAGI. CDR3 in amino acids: CASELAGGFTDTQYF. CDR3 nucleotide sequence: TGTGCCAGCGAACTAGCGGGGGGGTTCACAGATACGCAGTATTTT.